The 8 T cell receptor beta chains below come from one sample, sequenced in a study of blood T cell repertoires in COVID-19 (TCRdb year 2020). The library was made by the immunoSEQ multiplex PCR assay. The table was pulled from immuneACCESS by TCRdb, which kept in-frame rearrangements only. Such tables lose some clones; where checked, under half of the loss comes from unresolved V genes, and the rest has no known cause. Here the sample has about 140,000 clones; 80% to 85% occur a single time. The top ten constitute around 9.5% of the sample. The sequenced material came from peripheral blood. The source is a man aged 30 to 39 with COVID-19, enrolled during active disease.

This clone appeared a single time. The chain couples TRBV29-1 to TRBJ2-7; tentatively, D is TRBD2 (5 bases). The germline V gene has CDR1 SQVTM and CDR2 ANQGSEA. The CDR3 totals 12 residues. The V and J ends lost 2 bases and 6 bases respectively, with 11 bases between them. Written as DNA, the CDR3 is TGCAGCGTTGAAACGGACTCTCCCGAGCAGTACTTC. Protein sequence: CSVETDSPEQYF.

The chain joins TRBV4-1 to TRBJ2-7, with 10 bases identical to TRBD2. V trimming: 4 bases; J trimming: 4 bases; junction bases outside the gene matches: 7. The V gene's germline CDR1 is MGHRA and CDR2 YSYEKL. There are 15 residues in the CDR3. CDR3 in amino acids: CASSPPSGSAYEQYF. The CDR3 DNA reads TGCGCCAGCAGCCCCCCTAGCGGGAGCGCTTACGAGCAGTACTTC.

The chain is built from TRBV4-2 and TRBJ2-1; maybe TRBD2 (6 bases). Trimming stripped 2 bases from V and 9 bases from J, with 17 bases between. The CDR3 runs 15 residues. Germline CDR1 is LGHNA and CDR2 is YNFKEQ. The CDR3 DNA is TGTGCCAGCAGCCAATTGGGGACTTCCCTCGGTGAGCAGTTCTTC. Protein product: CASSQLGTSLGEQFF.

Comment on this clone: The same CDR3 also results from other DNA sequences found in this sample. The chain has TRBV2 and TRBJ1-5; 7 bases match TRBD1. CDR1 and CDR2 (germline): SNHLY, FYNNEI. The V and J ends lost 5 bases and 6 bases, in that order; junction bases with no gene match: 4. The length of the CDR3 is 13 residues. CDR3 sequence reads: CASSRQGSQPQHF. The CDR3 DNA is TGTGCCAGCAGTCGACAGGGAAGTCAGCCCCAGCATTTT. The full variable domain, its missing parts supplied by reference TRBV2 and TRBJ1-5, is EPEVTQTPSHQVTQMGQEVILRCVPISNHLYFYWYRQILGQKVEFLVSFYNNEISEKSEIFDDQFSVERPDGSNFTLKIRSTKLEDSAMYFCASSRQGSQPQHFGDGTRLSIL.

V and J are TRBV27 and TRBJ1-6, with 9 bases matching TRBD1. Germline CDR1 and CDR2: MNHEY and SMNVEV (reference sequence). V trimming: 3 bases; J trimming: 11 bases; junction bases outside the gene matches: 8. The CDR3 is made up of 15 amino acids. The DNA for the CDR3 is TGTGCCAGCAGTTTCGACGGACAGGGGATAGCACCCCTCCACTTT. Its protein product is CASSFDGQGIAPLHF.

The chain combines TRBV7-9 with TRBJ2-2, with 7 bases aligning to TRBD2. The CDR3 has 16 amino acids. Germline assignment: CDR1 SEHNR and CDR2 FQNEAQ (reference sequence). V shed 4 bases and J 4 bases; nucleotides not matched to a gene: 9. This CDR3 is CASSSSGTTSTGELFF. In nucleotides, the CDR3 is TGTGCCAGCAGCTCTTCCGGGACTACCAGCACCGGGGAGCTGTTTTTT. The whole variable domain, remainder taken from reference TRBV7-9 and TRBJ2-2, is DTGVSQNPRHKITKRGQNVTFRCDPISEHNRLYWYRQTLGQGPEFLTYFQNEAQLEKSRLLSDRFSAERPKGSFSTLEIQRTEQGDSAMYLCASSSSGTTSTGELFFGEGSRLTVL.

The chain is built from TRBV15 and TRBJ2-2; TRBD1 agrees at 9 bases. CDR1 is LNHNV, CDR2 YYDKDF, per germline (reference sequence). There are 16 residues in the CDR3. V lost 3 bases and J lost 5; bases outside the gene matches: 7. For the CDR3, the DNA is TGTGCCACCAGCAGGTGGGGACAGGGTGATACCGGGGAGCTGTTTTTT. Encoded protein: CATSRWGQGDTGELFF.

V is TRBV5-1 and J is TRBJ2-1; the D gene is possibly TRBD2 (6 bases). Trimming took 9 bases from V and 9 from J, leaving 13 bases between them. Germline lookup yields CDR1 SGHRS and CDR2 YFSETQ. This CDR3 contains 11 residues. CDR3 residues: CATQGSGEQFF. The CDR3 DNA follows: TGCGCCACCCAAGGTAGCGGTGAGCAGTTCTTC.